This T cell receptor beta chain derives from a study of cytomegalovirus exposure and HLA in healthy donors. Points on this clone: Its antigen is currently unknown. One end of the junction is discordant with germline, which a read error may explain.

Overall study findings and caveats: Most TCR sequences were uncommon, yet certain public TCRs appeared in many donors.

Germline CDR1 and CDR2: SSHAT and FNYEAQ (reference sequence). The CDR3 contains 14 residues. Primers: 60 Vbeta forward and 13 Jbeta reverse. The table came from immunoSEQ multiplex PCR; TCRdb's copy has only in-frame clones and leaves some out. The sample yields approximately 150,000 clones, about four fifths seen once. The gene calls are TRBV7-7 and TRBJ2-1; 7 bases fit TRBD1. The sample taken for sequencing was PBMCs. The clonotype originates from a woman aged 18-29 years in good health and CMV-seropositive. CDR3 amino acids: CASSPTGMGNEQFF. The CDR3 DNA is TGTGCTAGCAGCCCGACAGGGATGGGCAATGAGCAGTTCTTC.